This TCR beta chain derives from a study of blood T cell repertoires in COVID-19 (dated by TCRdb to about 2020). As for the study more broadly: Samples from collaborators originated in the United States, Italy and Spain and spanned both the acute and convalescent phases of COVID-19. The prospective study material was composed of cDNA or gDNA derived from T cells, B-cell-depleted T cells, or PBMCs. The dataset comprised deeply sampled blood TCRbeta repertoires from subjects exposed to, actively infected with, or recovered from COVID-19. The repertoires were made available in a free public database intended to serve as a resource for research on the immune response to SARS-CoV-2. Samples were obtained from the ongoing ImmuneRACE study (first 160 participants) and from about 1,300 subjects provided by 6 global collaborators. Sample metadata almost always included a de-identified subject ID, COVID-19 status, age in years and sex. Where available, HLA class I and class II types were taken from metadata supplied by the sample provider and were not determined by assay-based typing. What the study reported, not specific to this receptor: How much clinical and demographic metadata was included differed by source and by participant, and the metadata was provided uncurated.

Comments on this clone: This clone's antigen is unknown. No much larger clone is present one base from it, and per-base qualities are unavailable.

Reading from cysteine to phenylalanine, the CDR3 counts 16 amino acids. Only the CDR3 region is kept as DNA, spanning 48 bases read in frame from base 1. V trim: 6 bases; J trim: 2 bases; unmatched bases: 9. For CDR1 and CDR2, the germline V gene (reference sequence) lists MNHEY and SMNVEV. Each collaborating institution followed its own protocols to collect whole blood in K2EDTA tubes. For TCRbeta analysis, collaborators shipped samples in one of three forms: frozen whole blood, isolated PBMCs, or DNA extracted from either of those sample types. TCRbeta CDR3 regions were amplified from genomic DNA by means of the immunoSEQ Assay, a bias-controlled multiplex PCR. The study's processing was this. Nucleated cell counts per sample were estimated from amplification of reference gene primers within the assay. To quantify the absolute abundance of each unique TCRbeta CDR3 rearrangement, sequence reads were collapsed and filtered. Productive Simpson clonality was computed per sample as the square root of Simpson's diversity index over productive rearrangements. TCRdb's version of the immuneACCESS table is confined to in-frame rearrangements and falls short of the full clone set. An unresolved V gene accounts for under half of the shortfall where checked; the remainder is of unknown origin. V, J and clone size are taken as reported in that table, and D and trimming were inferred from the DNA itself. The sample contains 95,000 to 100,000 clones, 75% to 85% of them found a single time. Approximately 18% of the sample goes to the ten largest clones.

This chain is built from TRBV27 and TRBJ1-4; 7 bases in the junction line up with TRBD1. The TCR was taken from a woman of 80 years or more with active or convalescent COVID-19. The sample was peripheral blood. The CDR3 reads CASRYRGSRTNEKLFF. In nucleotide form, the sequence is TGTGCCAGCAGATACAGGGGATCAAGGACTAATGAAAAACTGTTTTTT.